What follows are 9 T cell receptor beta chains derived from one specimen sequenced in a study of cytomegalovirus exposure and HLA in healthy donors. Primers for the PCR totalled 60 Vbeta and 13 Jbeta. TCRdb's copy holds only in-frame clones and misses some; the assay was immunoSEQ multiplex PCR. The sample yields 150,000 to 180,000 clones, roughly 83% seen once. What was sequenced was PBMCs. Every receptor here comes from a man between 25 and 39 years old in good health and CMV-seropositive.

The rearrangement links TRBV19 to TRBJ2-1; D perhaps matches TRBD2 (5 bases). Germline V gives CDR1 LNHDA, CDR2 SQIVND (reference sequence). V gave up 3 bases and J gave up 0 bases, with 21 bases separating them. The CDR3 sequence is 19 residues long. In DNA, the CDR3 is TGTGCCAGTAGTATTACGGGAAGGATCAACGTCTACTCCTACAATGAGCAGTTCTTC. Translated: CASSITGRINVYSYNEQFF.

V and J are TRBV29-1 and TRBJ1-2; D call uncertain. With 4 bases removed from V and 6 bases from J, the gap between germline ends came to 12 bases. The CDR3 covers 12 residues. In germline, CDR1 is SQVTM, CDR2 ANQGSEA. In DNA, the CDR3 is TGCAGCGTTGGGGCAGCCTCGGATGGCTACACCTTC. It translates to CSVGAASDGYTF.

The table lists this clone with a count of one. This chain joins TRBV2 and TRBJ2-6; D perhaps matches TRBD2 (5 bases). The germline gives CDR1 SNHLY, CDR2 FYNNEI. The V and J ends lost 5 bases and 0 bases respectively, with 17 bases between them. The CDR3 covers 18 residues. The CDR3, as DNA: TGTGCCAGCAGTCTTCGAACTAGAAGTCTCTCTGGGGCCAACGTCCTGACTTTC. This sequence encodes CASSLRTRSLSGANVLTF.

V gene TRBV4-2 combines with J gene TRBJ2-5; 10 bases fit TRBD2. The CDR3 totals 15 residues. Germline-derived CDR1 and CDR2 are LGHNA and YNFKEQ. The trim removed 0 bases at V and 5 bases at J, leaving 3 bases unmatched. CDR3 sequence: CASSQESGGAETQYF. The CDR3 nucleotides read TGTGCCAGCAGCCAAGAGAGCGGGGGGGCTGAGACCCAGTACTTC.

The CDR3 nucleotides are TGTGCCAGCAGCCCTAGCGGGATAGAGGAGCAGTTCTTC. Protein: CASSPSGIEEQFF. This chain links TRBV11-3 with TRBJ2-1, with 9 bases matching TRBD2. The CDR3 is 13 amino acids. The V and J ends lost 5 bases and 10 bases, in that order; junction bases with no gene match: 6. Germline CDR1 and CDR2: SGHNT and YENEEA.

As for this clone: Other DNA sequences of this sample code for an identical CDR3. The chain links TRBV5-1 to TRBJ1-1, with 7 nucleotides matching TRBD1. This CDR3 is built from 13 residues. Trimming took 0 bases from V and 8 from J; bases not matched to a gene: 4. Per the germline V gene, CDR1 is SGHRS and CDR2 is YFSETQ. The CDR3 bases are TGCGCCAGCAGCTTGGAGGGGGCGGGGGAAGCTTTCTTT. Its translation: CASSLEGAGEAFF. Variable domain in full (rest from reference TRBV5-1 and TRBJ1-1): KAGVTQTPRYLIKTRGQQVTLSCSPISGHRSVSWYQQTPGQGLQFLFEYFSETQRNKGNFPGRFSGRQFSNSRSEMNVSTLELGDSALYLCASSLEGAGEAFFGQGTRLTVV.

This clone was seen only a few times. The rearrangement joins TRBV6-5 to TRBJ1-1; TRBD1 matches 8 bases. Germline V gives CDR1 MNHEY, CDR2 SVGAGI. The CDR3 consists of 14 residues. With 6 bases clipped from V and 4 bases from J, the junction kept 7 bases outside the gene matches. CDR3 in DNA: TGTGCCAGCAGACTAGGACAGGGACTCACTGAAGCTTTCTTT. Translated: CASRLGQGLTEAFF.

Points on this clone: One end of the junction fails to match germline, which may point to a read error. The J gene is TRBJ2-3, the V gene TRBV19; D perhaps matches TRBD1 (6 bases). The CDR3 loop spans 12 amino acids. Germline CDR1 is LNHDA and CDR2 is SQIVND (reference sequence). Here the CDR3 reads CASRSGQNKGVF. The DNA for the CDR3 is TGTGCCAGTAGATCAGGACAGAATAAGGGAGTTTTT.

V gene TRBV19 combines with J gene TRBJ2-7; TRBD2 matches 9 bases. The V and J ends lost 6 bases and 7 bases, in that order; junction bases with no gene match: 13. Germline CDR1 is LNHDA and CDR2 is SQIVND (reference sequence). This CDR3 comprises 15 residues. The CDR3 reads CASSPVSGLAREQYF. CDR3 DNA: TGTGCCAGTAGCCCGGTGAGTGGACTAGCGCGGGAGCAGTACTTC.